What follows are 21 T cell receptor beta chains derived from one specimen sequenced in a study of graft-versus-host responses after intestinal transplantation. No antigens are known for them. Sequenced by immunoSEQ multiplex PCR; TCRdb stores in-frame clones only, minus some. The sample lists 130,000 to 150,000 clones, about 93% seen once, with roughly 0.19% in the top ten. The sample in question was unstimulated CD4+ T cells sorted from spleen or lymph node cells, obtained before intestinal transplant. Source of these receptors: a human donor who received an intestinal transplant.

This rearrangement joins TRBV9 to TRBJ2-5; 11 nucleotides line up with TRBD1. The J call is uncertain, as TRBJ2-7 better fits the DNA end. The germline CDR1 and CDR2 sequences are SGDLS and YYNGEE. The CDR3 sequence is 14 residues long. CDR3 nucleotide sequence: TGTGCCAGCAGCCCCGGACAGGGGGCTTACGAGCAGTACTTC. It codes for CASSPGQGAYEQYF.

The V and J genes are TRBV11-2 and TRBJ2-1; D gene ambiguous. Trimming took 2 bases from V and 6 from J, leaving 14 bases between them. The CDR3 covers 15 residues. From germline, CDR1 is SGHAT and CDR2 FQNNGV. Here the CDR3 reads CASSLTVTGVNEQFF. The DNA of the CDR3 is TGTGCCAGCAGCTTAACAGTGACTGGGGTCAATGAGCAGTTCTTC.

CDR3 coding DNA: TGTGCCAGCAGCTGGCGGGTAGCGGGAAACACAGATACGCAGTATTTT. This codes for CASSWRVAGNTDTQYF. The V and J genes are TRBV5-6 and TRBJ2-3, with TRBD2 matching 8 bases. J gave up 2 bases and V 3 bases, and 8 bases lay outside the gene matches. Germline V gene lookup returns CDR1 SGHDT and CDR2 YYEEEE. The CDR3 is 16 amino acids.

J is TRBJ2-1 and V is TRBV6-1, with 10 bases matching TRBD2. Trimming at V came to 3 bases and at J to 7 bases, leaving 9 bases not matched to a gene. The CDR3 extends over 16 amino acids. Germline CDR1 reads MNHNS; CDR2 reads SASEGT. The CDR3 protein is CASSDWASGSGNEQFF. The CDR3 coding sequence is TGTGCCAGCAGTGACTGGGCTAGCGGGAGTGGGAATGAGCAGTTCTTC.

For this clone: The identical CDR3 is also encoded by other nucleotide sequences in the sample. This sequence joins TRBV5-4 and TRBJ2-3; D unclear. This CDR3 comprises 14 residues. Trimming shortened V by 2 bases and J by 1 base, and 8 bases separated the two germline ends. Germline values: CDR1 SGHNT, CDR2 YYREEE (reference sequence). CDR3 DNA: TGTGCCAGCAGCTTAGGTCTAGGCACAGATACGCAGTATTTT. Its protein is CASSLGLGTDTQYF.

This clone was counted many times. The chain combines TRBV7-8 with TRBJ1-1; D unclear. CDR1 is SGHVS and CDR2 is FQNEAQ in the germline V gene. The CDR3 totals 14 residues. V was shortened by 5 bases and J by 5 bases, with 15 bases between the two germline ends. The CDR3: CASSTAFGQTEAFF. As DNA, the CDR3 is TGTGCCAGCAGCACAGCCTTCGGGCAGACTGAAGCTTTCTTT.

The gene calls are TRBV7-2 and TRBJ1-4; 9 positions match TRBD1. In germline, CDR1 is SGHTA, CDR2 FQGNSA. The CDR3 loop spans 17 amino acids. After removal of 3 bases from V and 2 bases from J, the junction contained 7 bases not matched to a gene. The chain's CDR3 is CASSFGQGIRTNEKLFF. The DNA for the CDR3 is TGTGCCAGCAGCTTCGGACAGGGGATAAGGACTAATGAAAAACTGTTTTTT. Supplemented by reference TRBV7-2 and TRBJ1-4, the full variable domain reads GAGVSQSPSNKVTEKGKDVELRCDPISGHTALYWYRQSLGQGLEFLIYFQGNSAPDKSGLPSDRFSAERTGGSVSTLTIQRTQQEDSAVYLCASSFGQGIRTNEKLFFGSGTQLSVL.

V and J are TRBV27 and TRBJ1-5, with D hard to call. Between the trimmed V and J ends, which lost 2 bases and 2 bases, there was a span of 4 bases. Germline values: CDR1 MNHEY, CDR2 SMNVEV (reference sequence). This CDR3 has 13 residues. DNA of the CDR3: TGTGCCAGCAGTTTACGAGGCAATCAGCCCCAGCATTTT. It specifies CASSLRGNQPQHF.

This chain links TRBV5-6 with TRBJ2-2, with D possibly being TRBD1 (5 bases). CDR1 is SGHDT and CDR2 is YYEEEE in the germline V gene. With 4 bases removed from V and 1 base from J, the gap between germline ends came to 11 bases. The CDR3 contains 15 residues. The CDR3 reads CASSPLGQNTGELFF. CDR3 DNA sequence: TGTGCCAGCAGCCCCCTTGGACAGAACACCGGGGAGCTGTTTTTT. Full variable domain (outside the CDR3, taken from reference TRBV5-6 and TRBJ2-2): DAGVTQSPTHLIKTRGQQVTLRCSPKSGHDTVSWYQQALGQGPQFIFQYYEEEERQRGNFPDRFSGHQFPNYSSELNVNALLLGDSALYLCASSPLGQNTGELFFGEGSRLTVL.

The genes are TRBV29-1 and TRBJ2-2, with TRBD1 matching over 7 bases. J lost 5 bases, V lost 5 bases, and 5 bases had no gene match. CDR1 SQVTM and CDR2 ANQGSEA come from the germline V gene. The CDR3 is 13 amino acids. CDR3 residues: CSVSGTATGELFF. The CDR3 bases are TGCAGCGTTTCCGGGACAGCTACCGGGGAGCTGTTTTTT.

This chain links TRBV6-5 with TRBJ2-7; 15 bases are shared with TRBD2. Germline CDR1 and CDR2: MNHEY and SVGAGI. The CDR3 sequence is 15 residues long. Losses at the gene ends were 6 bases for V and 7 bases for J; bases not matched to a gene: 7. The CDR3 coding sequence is TGTGCCAGCAGCCAGGGACTAGCGGGAGGCGATGAGCAGTACTTC. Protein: CASSQGLAGGDEQYF.

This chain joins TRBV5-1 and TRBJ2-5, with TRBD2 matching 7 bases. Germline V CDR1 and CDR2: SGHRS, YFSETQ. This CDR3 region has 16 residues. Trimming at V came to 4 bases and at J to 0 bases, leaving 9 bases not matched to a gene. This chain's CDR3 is CASSREDSGYQETQYF. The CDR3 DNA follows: TGCGCCAGCAGCCGCGAGGATAGCGGGTACCAAGAGACCCAGTACTTC.

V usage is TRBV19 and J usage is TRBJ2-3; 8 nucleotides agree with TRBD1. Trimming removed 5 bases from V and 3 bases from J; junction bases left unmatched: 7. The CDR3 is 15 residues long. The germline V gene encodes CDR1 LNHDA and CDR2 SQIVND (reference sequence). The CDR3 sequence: CASSPGQGGTDTQYF. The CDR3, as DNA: TGTGCCAGTAGTCCCGGACAGGGTGGTACAGATACGCAGTATTTT.

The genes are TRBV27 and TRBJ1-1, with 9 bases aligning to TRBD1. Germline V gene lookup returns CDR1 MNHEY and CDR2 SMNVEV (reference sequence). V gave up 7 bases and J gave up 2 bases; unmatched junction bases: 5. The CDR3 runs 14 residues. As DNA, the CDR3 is TGTGCCAGCACTAAGACAGGGGGAAACACTGAAGCTTTCTTT. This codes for CASTKTGGNTEAFF.

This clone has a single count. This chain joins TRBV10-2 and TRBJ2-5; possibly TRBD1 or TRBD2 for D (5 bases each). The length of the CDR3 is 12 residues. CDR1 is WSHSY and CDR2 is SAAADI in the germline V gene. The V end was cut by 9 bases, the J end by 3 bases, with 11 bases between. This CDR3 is CASSRGEETQYF. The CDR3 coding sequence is TGCGCCAGTTCGCGAGGGGAAGAGACCCAGTACTTC.

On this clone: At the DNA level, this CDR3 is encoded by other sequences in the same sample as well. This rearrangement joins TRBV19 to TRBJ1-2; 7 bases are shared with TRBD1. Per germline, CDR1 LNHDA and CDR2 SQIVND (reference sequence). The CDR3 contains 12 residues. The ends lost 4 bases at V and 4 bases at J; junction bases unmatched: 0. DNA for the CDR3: TGTGCCAGTAGTAGGACAGGCTATGGCTACACCTTC. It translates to CASSRTGYGYTF.

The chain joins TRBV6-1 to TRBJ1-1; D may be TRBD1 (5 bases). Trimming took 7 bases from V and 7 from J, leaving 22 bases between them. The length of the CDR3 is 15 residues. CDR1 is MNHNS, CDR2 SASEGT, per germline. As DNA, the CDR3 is TGTGCCAGCACCCCTTTTGGGGGGAACTTAGATGAAGCTTTCTTT. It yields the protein CASTPFGGNLDEAFF.

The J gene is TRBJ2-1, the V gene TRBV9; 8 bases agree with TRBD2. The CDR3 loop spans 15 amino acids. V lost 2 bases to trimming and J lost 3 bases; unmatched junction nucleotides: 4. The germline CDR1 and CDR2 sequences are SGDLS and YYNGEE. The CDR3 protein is CASSVGLVSYNEQFF. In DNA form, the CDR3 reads TGTGCCAGCAGCGTGGGACTAGTGAGCTACAATGAGCAGTTCTTC.

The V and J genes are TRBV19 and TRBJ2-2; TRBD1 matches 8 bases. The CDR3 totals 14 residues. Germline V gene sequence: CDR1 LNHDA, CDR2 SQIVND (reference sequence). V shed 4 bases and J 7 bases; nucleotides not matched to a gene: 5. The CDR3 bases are TGTGCCAGTAGTACCCAGGGGGCGGGCGGGGAGCTGTTTTTT. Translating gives CASSTQGAGGELFF.

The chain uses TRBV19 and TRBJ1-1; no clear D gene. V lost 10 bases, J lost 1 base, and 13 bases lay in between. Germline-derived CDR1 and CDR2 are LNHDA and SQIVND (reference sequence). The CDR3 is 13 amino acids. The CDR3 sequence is CATQDRQNTEAFF. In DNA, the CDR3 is TGTGCCACCCAGGACCGACAGAACACTGAAGCTTTCTTT.

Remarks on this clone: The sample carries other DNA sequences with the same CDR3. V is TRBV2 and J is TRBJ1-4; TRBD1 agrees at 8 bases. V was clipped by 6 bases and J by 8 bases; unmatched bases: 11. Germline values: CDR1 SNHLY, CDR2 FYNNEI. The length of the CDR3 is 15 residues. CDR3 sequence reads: CASRARQGRREKLFF. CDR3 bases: TGTGCCAGCAGGGCAAGACAGGGGAGGAGGGAAAAACTGTTTTTT.